This paragraph covers one TCR beta chain sequence. The antigen is undetermined. The DNA input per sorted-subset replicate PCR was around 200 ng, corresponding to roughly 30,000 T cell genomes. In the authors' workflow: There were no quality scores in the junction-only immunoSEQ sequences, so filtering differed. Clones were sequenced by immunoSEQ multiplex PCR, and TCRdb holds only the in-frame ones, with some missing. From that table come the V and J calls and clone size; the DNA was used to work out D and trimming. The repertoire holds some 1.5 million clones, with 95% to 97% as singletons. The data originate from a study of shared clonotypes between healthy human individuals. The V segment lost 6 bases and the J segment 5 bases; nucleotides outside the gene matches: 8. CDR1 is MNHEY and CDR2 is SVGAGI in the germline V gene. The CDR3 spans 14 residues. General study results and limits: Investigators expected sequencing depth to affect clonotype sharing among donors.

The sequence was collected from a man aged 25-45 years in good health. The sequencing input was naive CD4+ T cells sorted from blood. Subset denoted: CD45RA+ positively selected. The rearrangement links TRBV6-5 to TRBJ2-5; 8 bases align to TRBD1. As DNA, the CDR3 is TGTGCCAGCAGGGGGACAGGCCTATCGGAGACCCAGTACTTC. Encoded protein: CASRGTGLSETQYF.